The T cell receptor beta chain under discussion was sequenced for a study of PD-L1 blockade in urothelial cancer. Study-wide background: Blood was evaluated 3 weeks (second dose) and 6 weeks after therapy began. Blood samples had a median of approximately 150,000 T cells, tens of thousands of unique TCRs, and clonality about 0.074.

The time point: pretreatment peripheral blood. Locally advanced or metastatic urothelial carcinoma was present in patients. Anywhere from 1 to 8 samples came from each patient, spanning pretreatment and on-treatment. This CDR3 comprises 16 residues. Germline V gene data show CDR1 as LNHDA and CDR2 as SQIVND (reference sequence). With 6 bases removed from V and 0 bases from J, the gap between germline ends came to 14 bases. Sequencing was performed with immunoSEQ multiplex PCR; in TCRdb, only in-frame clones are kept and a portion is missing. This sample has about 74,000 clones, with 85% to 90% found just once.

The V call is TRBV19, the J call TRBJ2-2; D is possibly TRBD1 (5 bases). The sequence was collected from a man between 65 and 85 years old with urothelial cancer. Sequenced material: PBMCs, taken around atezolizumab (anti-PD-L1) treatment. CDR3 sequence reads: CASRSGRLANTGELFF. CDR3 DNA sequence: TGTGCCAGTAGGTCAGGGCGACTCGCGAACACCGGGGAGCTGTTTTTT.